The T cell receptor (beta chain) under discussion was sequenced for a study of T cells in Graves' hyperthyroidism and ophthalmopathy. Study summary: Peripheral blood was taken when the disease was first diagnosed, before any treatment began.

RNA transcripts yielded amplified TCR beta CDR3 regions. Primed by the HTBI set, a first-round RT-PCR was run on the TCR CDR3. Using its own MiXCR run on the multiplex PCR reads, TCRdb lists one record per CDR3 protein. This sample has some 690,000 distinct CDR3 sequences, with roughly 17% found just once. PBMCs came from more than 9 ml fresh peripheral blood. This CDR3 is built from 14 residues. V lost 5 bases and J lost 5, with 13 bases in between. Germline V CDR1 and CDR2: PRHDT, FYEKMQ (reference sequence). The sample was blood. The sequence was obtained from a man between 45 and 60 years old with Graves' hyperthyroidism. The chain links TRBV13 to TRBJ1-5; D unclear. This chain's CDR3 is CASSQGPRDQPQHF. The CDR3 DNA sequence: TGTGCCAGCAGCCAAGGGCCTCGGGATCAGCCCCAGCATTTT.